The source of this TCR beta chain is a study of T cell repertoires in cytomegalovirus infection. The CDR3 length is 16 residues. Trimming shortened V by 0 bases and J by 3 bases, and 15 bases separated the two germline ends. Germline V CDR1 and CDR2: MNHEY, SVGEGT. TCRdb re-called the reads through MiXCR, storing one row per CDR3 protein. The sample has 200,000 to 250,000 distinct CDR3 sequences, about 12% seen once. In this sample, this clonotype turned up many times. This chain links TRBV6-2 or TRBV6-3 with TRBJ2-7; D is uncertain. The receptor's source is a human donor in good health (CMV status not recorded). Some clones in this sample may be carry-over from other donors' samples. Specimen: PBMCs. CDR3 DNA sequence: TGTGCCAGCAGTTACTCCGGCCCCACGGTCGACTACGAGCAGTACTTC. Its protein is CASSYSGPTVDYEQYF.